This section outlines one TCR beta chain sequence together with its context. Its antigen is unknown. Germline CDR1 reads MNHEY; CDR2 reads SMNVEV (reference sequence). The V gene lost 5 bases and the J gene lost 7 bases, with 16 bases spanning the gap. This CDR3 comprises 14 residues. This sample is part of a study of shared clonotypes between healthy human individuals. General study findings and limits: Generation probabilities were higher for clonotypes shared across all four sorted-subset donors than for unshared ones. Naive subsets generally exceeded memory subsets in estimated richness.

Across several immunoSEQ plates, the genomic DNA of each subset was split evenly. Profiled with immunoSEQ multiplex PCR; TCRdb holds only in-frame clones, not every one. This table has some 2,000,000 clones, just under 95% appearing once. It was CD45RO-negative cells, positively selected for CCR7, that made up naive CD8 cells, with terminally differentiated effector memory CD45RA+ cells excluded. The chain carries TRBV27 and TRBJ2-3, with D uncertain. Sequencing was carried out using naive CD8+ T cells sorted from blood. This receptor was identified in a man younger than 30 in good health. The CDR3 here is CASSPIHDTHTQYF. CDR3 nucleotide sequence: TGTGCCAGCAGTCCCATCCACGACACGCATACGCAGTATTTT.